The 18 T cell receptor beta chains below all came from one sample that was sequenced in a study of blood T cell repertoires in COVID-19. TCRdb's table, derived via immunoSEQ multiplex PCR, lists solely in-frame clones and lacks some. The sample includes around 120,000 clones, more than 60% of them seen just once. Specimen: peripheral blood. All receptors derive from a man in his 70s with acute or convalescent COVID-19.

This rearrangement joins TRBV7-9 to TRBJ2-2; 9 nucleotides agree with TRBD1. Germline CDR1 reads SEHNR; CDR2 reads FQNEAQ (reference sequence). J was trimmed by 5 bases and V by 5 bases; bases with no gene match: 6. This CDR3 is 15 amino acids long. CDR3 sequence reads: CASSRTGGATGELFF. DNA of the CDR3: TGTGCCAGCAGCCGAACAGGGGGCGCGACCGGGGAGCTGTTTTTT.

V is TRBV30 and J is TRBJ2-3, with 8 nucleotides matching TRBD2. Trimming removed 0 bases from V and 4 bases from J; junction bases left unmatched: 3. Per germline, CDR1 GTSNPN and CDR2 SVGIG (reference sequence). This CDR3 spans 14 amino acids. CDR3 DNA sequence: TGTGCCTGGAGTGTAAAAGCGGGGGCAGATACGCAGTATTTT. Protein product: CAWSVKAGADTQYF.

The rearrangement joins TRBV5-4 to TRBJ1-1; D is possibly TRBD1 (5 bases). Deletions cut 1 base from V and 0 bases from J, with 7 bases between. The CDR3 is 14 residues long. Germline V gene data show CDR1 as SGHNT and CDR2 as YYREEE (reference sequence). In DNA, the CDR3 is TGTGCCAGCAGCTTGCTAGGGGTGAACACTGAAGCTTTCTTT. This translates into CASSLLGVNTEAFF.

CDR3 sequence reads: CATSREFQDRVFGYTF. CDR3 DNA sequence: TGTGCCACCAGCAGAGAATTCCAGGACAGGGTGTTCGGCTACACCTTC. The V call is TRBV15, the J call TRBJ1-2, with TRBD1 identical over 8 bases. The germline V gene encodes CDR1 LNHNV and CDR2 YYDKDF (reference sequence). This CDR3 has 16 residues. With 0 bases clipped from V and 8 bases from J, the junction kept 11 bases outside the gene matches.

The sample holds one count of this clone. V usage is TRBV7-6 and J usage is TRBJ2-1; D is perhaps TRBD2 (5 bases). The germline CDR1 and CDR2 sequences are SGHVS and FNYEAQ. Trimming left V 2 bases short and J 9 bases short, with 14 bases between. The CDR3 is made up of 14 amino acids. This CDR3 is CASSLRLAVGEQFF. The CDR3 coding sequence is TGTGCCAGCAGCTTAAGGCTAGCAGTTGGTGAGCAGTTCTTC.

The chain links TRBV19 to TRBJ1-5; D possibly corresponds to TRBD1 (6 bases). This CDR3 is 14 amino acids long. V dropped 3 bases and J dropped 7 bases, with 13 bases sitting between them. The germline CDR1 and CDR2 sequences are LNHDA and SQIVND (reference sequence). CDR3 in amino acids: CASSMSNREQPQHF. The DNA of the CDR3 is TGTGCCAGTAGTATGTCAAACAGGGAACAGCCCCAGCATTTT.

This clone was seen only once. CDR3 residues: CASSLELHRELTNTEAFF. The DNA of the CDR3 is TGTGCCAGCAGCTTGGAACTACATCGAGAACTAACAAACACTGAAGCTTTCTTT. The chain carries TRBV7-2 and TRBJ1-1; D is uncertain. Trimming stripped 3 bases from V and 2 bases from J, with 22 bases between. This CDR3 is 18 amino acids long. CDR1 and CDR2 from the germline V gene are SGHTA and FQGNSA.

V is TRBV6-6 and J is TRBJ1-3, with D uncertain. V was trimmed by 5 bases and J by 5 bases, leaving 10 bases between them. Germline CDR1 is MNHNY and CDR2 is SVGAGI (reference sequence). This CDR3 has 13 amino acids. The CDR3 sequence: CASSPYGRNTIYF. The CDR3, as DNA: TGTGCCAGCAGTCCGTATGGCCGAAACACCATATATTTT.

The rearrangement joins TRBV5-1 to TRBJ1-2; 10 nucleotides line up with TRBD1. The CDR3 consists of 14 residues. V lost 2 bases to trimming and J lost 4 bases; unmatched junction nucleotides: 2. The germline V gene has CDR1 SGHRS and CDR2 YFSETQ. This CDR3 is CASSFGDRGYGYTF. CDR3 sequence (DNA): TGCGCCAGCAGCTTCGGGGACAGGGGCTATGGCTACACCTTC.

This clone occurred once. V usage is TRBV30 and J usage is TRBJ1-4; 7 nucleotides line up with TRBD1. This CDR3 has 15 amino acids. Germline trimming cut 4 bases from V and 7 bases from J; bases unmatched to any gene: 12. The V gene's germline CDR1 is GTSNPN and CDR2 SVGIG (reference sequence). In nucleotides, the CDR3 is TGTGCCTGGAAGGTTCCGGACAGGCCCGGTGAAAAACTGTTTTTT. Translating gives CAWKVPDRPGEKLFF.

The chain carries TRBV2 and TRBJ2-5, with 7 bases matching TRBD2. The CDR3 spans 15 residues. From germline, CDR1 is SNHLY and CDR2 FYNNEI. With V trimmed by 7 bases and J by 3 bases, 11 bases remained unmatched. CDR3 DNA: TGTGCCAGCATCATGGAGCGGGGCGAAGAAGAGACCCAGTACTTC. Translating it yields CASIMERGEEETQYF.

CDR3 nucleotide sequence: TGCGCCAGCAGCCAGCTCACAGGGGGTGGTTACGAGCAGTACTTC. The encoded protein is CASSQLTGGGYEQYF. This sequence joins TRBV4-1 and TRBJ2-7; 8 bases fit TRBD1. CDR3 size: 15 residues. The germline V gene has CDR1 MGHRA and CDR2 YSYEKL. V lost 3 bases to trimming and J lost 4 bases; unmatched junction nucleotides: 8.

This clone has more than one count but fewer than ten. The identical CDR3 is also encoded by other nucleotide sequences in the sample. This chain's CDR3 is CASSYSGQENYEQYF. CDR3 in DNA: TGTGCCAGCAGTTACTCCGGACAGGAAAACTACGAGCAGTACTTC. The chain has TRBV6-5 and TRBJ2-7; the match to TRBD1 covers 7 bases. V was pared by 0 bases and J by 3 bases, with 5 bases of the junction left unmatched. This CDR3 contains 15 residues. Germline CDR1 and CDR2: MNHEY and SVGAGI.

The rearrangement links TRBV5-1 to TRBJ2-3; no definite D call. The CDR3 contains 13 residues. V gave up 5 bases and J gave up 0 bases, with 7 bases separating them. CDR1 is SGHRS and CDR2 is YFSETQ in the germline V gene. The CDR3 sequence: CASRLPSTDTQYF. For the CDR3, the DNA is TGCGCCAGCAGACTACCGAGCACAGATACGCAGTATTTT. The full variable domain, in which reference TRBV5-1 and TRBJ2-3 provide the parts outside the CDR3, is KAGVTQTPRYLIKTRGQQVTLSCSPISGHRSVSWYQQTPGQGLQFLFEYFSETQRNKGNFPGRFSGRQFSNSRSEMNVSTLELGDSALYLCASRLPSTDTQYFGPGTRLTVL.

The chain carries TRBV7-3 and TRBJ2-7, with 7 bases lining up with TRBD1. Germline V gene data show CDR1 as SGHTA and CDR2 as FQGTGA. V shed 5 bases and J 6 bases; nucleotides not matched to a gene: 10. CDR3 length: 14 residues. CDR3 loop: CASSTYTGEGEQYF. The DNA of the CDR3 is TGTGCCAGCAGCACCTATACAGGGGAAGGCGAGCAGTACTTC.

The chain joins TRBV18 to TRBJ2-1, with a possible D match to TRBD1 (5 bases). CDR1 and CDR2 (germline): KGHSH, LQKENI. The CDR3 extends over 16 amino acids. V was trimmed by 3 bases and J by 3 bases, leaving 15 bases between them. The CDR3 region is CASSPLRASGYNEQFF. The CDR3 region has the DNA TGTGCCAGCTCACCCCTCAGGGCTTCGGGCTACAATGAGCAGTTCTTC.

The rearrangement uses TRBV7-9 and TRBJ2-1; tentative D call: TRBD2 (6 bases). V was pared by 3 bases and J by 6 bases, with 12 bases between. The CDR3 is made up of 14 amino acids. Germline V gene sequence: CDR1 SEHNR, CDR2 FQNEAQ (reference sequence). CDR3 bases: TGTGCCAGCAGCTTCAAAGGGGAGGCCAATGAGCAGTTCTTC. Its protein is CASSFKGEANEQFF.

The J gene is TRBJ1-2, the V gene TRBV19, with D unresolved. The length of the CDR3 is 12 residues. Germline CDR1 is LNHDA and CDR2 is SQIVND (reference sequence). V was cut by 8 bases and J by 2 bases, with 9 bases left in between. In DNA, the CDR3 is TGTGCCAGTGGTAGTCGGAACTATGGCTACACCTTC. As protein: CASGSRNYGYTF.